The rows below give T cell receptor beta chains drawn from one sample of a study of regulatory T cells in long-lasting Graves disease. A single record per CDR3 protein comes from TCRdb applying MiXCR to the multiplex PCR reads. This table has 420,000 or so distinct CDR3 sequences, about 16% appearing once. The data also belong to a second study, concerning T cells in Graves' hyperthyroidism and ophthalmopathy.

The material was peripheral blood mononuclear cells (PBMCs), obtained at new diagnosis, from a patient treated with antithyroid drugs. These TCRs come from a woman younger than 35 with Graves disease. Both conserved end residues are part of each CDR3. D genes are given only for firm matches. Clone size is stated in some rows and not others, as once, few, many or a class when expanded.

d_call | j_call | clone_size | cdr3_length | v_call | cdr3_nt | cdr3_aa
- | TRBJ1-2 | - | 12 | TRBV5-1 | TGCGCCAGCAGTGAAGCGGGACATGGCTACACCTTC | CASSEAGHGYTF
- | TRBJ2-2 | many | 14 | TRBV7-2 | TGTGCCAGCAGCTATGACGAGTCATCTGGGGAGCTGTTTTTT | CASSYDESSGELFF
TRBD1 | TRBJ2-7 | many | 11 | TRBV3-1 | TGTGCCAGCAGCCGACAGGGCGAGCAGTACTTC | CASSRQGEQYF
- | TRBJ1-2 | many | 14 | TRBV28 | TGTGCCAGCAGTTTACCAGGAACAAACTATGGCTACACCTTC | CASSLPGTNYGYTF
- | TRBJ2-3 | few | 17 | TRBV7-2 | TGTGCCAGCAGCATAGATGAACCCTCGGCCCACACAGATACGCAGTATTTT | CASSIDEPSAHTDTQYF
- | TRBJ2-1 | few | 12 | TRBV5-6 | TGTGCCAGCAGCTTGGTTCAGGCCAGTGCGGACTTC | CASSLVQASADF
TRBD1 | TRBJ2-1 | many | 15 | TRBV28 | TGTGCCAGCAGTTTAGGAGGACAGGGGGCAGGTGAGCAGTTCTTC | CASSLGGQGAGEQFF
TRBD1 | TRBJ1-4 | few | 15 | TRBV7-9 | TGTGCCAGCAGCTTCGAGGGACAGAATAATGAAAAACTGTTTTTT | CASSFEGQNNEKLFF
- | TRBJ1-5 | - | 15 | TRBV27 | TGTGCCAGCAGCCCCCCGGGGGCTGGGAATCAGCCCCAGCATTTT | CASSPPGAGNQPQHF
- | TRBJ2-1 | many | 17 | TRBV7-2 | TGTGCCAGCAGCTTAAACGGTCGGAGGGCCTCCTACAATGAGCAGTTCTTC | CASSLNGRRASYNEQFF
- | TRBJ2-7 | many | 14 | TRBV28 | TGTGCCAGCAGTTTGATGGGGGATCAGATGGAGCAGTACTTC | CASSLMGDQMEQYF
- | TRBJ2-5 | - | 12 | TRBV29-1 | TGCAGCGTTGGGGACGACGGAGAGACCCAGTACTTC | CSVGDDGETQYF
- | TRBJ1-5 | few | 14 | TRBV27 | TGTGCCAGCAGTTTAGAGGCAGGGATTCAGCCCCAGCATTTT | CASSLEAGIQPQHF
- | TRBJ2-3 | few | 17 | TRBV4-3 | TGCGCCAGCAGCCAAGATTCATGGGGGGAGGGGGAAGATACGCAGTATTTT | CASSQDSWGEGEDTQYF
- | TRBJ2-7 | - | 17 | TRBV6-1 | TGTGCCAGCAGTGGAAACACACAGACAGGTTGGGCCTACGAGCAGTACTTC | CASSGNTQTGWAYEQYF
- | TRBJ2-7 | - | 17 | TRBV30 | TGTGCCTGGAGCGGTTCTGGGACGGGAGGGGGCTTTTACGAGCAGTACTTC | CAWSGSGTGGGFYEQYF
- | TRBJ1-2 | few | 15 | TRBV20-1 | TGCAGTGCTAGAGATCTTGAGGGAGGGAACTATGGCTACACCTTC | CSARDLEGGNYGYTF
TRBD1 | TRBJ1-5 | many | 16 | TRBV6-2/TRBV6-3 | TGTGCCAGCAGTCGAAGGTCACAGGGGAGCAATCAGCCCCAGCATTTT | CASSRRSQGSNQPQHF
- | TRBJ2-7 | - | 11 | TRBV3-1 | TGTGCCAGCAGCCTGTGCGCCGAGCAGTACTTC | CASSLCAEQYF
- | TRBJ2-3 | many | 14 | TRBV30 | TGTGCCTGGAATTTCGGTCCTAGCACAGATACGCAGTATTTT | CAWNFGPSTDTQYF
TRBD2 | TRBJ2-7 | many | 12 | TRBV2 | TGTGCCAGCGGAGCGGGAGTCGGGGAGCAGTACTTC | CASGAGVGEQYF
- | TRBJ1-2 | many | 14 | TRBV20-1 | TGCAGTGCTAGAGCCGGGACGGGTTTCTATGGCTACACCTTC | CSARAGTGFYGYTF
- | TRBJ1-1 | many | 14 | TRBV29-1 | TGCAGCGCCCACGCCTGGCAGGAGAACACTGAAGCTTTCTTT | CSAHAWQENTEAFF
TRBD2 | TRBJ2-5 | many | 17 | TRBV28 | TGTGCCAGCAGTTTGAGACTAGCGGGGGCCGAACAAGAGACCCAGTACTTC | CASSLRLAGAEQETQYF
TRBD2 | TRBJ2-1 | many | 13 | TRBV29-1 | TGCAGCGTCTTACTAGCGGCCTACAATGAGCAGTTCTTC | CSVLLAAYNEQFF
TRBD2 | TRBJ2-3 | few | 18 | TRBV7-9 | TGTGCCAGCTCTCCTCTAGCGGGAGGTGACAGGGGCCCAGATACGCAGTATTTT | CASSPLAGGDRGPDTQYF
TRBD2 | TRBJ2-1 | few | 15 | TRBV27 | TGTGCCAGCAGACTAGCGGGAGGGGTCTACAATGAGCAGTTCTTC | CASRLAGGVYNEQFF
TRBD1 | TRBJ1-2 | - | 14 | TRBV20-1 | TGCAGTGCCCCGGGACAGGGCACCTCGCGGGGCTACACCTTC | CSAPGQGTSRGYTF
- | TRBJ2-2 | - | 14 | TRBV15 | TGTGCCACCAGCAGGATGCAGGGGTCCGGGGAGCTGTTTTTT | CATSRMQGSGELFF
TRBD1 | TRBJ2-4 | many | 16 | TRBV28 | TGTGCCAGCAGTTTGTGGGGGCGACAGGGGGCGAACATTCAGTACTTC | CASSLWGRQGANIQYF
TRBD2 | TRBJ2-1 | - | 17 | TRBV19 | TGTGCCAGTAGTATAGAGGTTGGGACTAGAGGGGGTAATGAGCAGTTCTTC | CASSIEVGTRGGNEQFF
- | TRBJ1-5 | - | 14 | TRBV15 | TGTGCCACCAGCAGAGGGCTGGGAGATCAGCCCCAGCATTTT | CATSRGLGDQPQHF
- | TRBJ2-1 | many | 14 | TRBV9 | TGTGCCAGCAGTGTCGGGAGTTCCTACAATGAGCAGTTCTTC | CASSVGSSYNEQFF
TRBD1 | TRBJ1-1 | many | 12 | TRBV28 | TGTGCCAGCAGTACGACAGGGGATGAAGCTTTCTTT | CASSTTGDEAFF
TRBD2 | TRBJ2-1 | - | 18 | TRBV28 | TGTGCCAGCCCACCCTCGGGACTAGCGGGAGGGACCCTCAATGAGCAGTTCTTC | CASPPSGLAGGTLNEQFF